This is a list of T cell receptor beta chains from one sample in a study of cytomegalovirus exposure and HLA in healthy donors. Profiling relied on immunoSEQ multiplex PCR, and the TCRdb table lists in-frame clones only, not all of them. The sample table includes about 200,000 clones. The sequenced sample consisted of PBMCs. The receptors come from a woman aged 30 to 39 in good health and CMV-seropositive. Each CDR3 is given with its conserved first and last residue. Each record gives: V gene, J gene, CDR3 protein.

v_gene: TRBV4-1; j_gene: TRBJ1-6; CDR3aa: CASSQVRQAYNSPLHF
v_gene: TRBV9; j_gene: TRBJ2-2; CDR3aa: CASSIRQGSTGELFF
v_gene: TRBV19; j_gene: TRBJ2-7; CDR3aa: CASSIDGSYEQYF
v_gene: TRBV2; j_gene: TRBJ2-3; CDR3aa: CASSEEQGFTDTQYF
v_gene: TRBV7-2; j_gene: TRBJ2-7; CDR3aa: CASSPQEGEQYF
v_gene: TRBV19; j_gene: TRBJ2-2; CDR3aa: CASSISGGTGELFF
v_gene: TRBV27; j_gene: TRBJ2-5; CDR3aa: CASSLDPATSGNQETQYF
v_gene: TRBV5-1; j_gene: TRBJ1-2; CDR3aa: CASSPSSGANYGYTF
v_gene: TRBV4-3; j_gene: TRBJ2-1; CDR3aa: CASSQESGIHEQFF
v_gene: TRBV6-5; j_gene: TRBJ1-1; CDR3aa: CASSYSWPRNTEAFF
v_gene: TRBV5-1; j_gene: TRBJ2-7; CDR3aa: CASRPRGGMSYEQYF
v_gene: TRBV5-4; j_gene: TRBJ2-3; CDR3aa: CASSLEQRDTQYF
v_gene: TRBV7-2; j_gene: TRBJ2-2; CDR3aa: CASSLWVSRSTGELFF
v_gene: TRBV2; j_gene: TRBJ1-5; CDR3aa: CASSEGHRDQPQHF
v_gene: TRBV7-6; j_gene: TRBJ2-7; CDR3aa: CASSLDRGNYEQYF
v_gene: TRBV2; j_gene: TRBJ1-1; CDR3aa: CASSGNRNTEAFF
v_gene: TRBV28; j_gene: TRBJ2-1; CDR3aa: CASSLTRGQFF
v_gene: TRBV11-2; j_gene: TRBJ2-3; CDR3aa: CASSLALAGGTDTQYF
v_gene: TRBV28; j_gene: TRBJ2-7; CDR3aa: CASRDRGESYEQYF
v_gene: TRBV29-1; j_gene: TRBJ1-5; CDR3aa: CSVVEQGRYQPQHF
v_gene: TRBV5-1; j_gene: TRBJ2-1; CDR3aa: CASSLDGYNEQFF
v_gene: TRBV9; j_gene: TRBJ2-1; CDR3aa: CASSVGHLGQSLGEQFF
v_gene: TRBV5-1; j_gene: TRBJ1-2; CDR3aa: CASSLAERQGVDYGYTF
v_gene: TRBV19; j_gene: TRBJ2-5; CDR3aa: CASRGRQGLGQGETQYF
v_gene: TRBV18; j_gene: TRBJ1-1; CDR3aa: CASSFYRDSEAFF
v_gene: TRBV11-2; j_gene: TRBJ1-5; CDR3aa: CASSFLIRDRGNNQPQHF
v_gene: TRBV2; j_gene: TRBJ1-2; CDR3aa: CASRFLEDGYTF
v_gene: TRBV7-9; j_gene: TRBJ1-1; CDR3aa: CASSNHRDEAFF
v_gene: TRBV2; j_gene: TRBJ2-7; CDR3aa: CASRQFYEQYF
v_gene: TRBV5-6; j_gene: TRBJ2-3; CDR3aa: CASSLEGAVSDTQYF
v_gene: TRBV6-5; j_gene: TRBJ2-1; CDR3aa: CASSFLTGGNYNEQFF
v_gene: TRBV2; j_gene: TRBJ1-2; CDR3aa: CASSEEDGTARTF
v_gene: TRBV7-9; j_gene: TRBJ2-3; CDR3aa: CASSSSGRSTDTQYF
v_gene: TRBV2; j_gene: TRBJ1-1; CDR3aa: CARLDRKNTEAFF
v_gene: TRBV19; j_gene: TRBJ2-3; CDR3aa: CASRRDTDTQYF
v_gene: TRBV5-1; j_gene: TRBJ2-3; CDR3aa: CASSYGFVDTQYF
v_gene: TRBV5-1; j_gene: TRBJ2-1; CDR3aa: CASSLEGTSGSYNEQFF
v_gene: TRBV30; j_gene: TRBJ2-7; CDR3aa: CAWRNRGGGYEQYF
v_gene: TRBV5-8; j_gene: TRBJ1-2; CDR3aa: CASSFDFYNRYYGYTF
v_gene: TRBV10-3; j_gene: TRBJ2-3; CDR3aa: CATTIGQVGTDTQYF
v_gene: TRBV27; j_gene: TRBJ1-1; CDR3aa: CASSLHGWAEAFF
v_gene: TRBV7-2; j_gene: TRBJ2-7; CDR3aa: CASSLGLFKQYF
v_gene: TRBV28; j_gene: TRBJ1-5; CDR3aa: CASSLWDKKGQPQHF
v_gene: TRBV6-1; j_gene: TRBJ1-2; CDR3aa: CASSETGQGAGYTF
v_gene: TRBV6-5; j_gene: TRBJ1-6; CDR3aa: CASSYTPNSPLHF
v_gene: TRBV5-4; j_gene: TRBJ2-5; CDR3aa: CASSLTTGAQETQYF
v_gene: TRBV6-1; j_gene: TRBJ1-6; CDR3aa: CASSGGQGGYSPLHF
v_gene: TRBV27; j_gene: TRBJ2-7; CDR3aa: CASKADRTLYEQYF
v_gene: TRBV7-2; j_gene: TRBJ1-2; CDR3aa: CASRVTGSMVHGYTF
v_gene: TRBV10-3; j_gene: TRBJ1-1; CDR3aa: CAILQARNTEAFF
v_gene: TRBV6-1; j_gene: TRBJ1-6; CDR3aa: CASSVTTGPGSPLHF
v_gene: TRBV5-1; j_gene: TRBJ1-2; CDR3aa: CASSSPWLANYGYTF
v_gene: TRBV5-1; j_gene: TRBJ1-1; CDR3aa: CASSLSGGTEAFF
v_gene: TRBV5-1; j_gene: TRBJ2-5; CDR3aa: CASSFQTGTGETQYF
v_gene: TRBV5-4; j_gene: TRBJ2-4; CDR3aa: CASSLAGSKNIQYF
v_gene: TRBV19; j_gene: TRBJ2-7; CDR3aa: CASSIVTGYEQYF
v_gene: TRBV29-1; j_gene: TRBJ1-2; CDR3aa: CSVEAQGNDYYTF
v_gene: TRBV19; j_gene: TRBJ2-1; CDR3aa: CASSIRGVSHNEQFF
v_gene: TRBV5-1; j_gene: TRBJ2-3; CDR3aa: CASSLSTLTDTQYF